Shown below are 17 T cell receptor beta chains from a single sample sequenced in a study of CD8 T cells in ankylosing spondylitis. A single record per CDR3 protein comes from TCRdb applying MiXCR to the 5' RACE reads. The table has 200,000 or so distinct CDR3 sequences, 10% to 15% seen once. The sequenced sample consisted of blood, either unsorted or a sorted T cell fraction (not recorded which). Receptors originate from a female donor with ankylosing spondylitis or in good health (not recorded which).

This clonotype was seen repeatedly, ten times or more. The V gene is TRBV7-3, the J gene TRBJ2-3; no reliable D call. The length of the CDR3 is 16 residues. Germline V lookup: CDR1 SGHTA, CDR2 FQGTGA. V shed 0 bases and J shed 4 bases, with 14 bases lying between them. CDR3 DNA: TGTGCCAGCAGCTTAACGAGTTTAGGGCAGGCAGATACGCAGTATTTT. It specifies CASSLTSLGQADTQYF.

The rearrangement uses TRBV18 and TRBJ1-5; no reliable D call. There are 13 residues in the CDR3. CDR1 and CDR2 (germline): KGHSH, LQKENI. Trimming shortened V by 6 bases and J by 5 bases, and 11 bases separated the two germline ends. CDR3 DNA sequence: TGTGCCAGCTCCCCATTGAGCGATCAGCCCCAGCATTTT. It specifies CASSPLSDQPQHF.

This clonotype was counted many times. V and J are TRBV5-1 and TRBJ2-7, with unresolved D. V was shortened by 2 bases and J by 5 bases, with 8 bases between the two germline ends. Germline V CDR1 and CDR2: SGHRS, YFSETQ. The CDR3 spans 12 residues. CDR3 DNA sequence: TGCGCCAGCAGCTTAGCTAGGGACGAGCAGTACTTC. Encoded protein: CASSLARDEQYF.

Many counts were recorded for this clonotype. The gene calls are TRBV6-2 or TRBV6-3 and TRBJ2-2; possible D gene TRBD2, 5 bases. Between the trimmed V and J ends, which lost 6 bases and 5 bases, there was a span of 7 bases. Germline CDR1 is MNHEY and CDR2 is SVGEGT. This CDR3 spans 12 amino acids. The CDR3 loop reads CASRTRTGELFF. The DNA for the CDR3 is TGTGCCAGCAGAACTAGGACCGGGGAGCTGTTTTTT.

This clonotype appeared many times. The rearrangement links TRBV3-1 to TRBJ1-1; D possibly corresponds to TRBD1 (5 bases). The ends were cut back, 3 bases at V and 0 bases at J, with 8 bases in the middle. Germline values: CDR1 LGHDT, CDR2 YNNKEL (reference sequence). The CDR3 extends over 14 amino acids. The CDR3 loop is CASSQGRLNTEAFF. Written as DNA, the CDR3 is TGTGCCAGCAGCCAGGGACGGTTGAACACTGAAGCTTTCTTT.

This chain links TRBV4-1 with TRBJ2-3, with unresolved D. With 2 bases removed from V and 0 bases from J, the gap between germline ends came to 18 bases. The germline CDR1 and CDR2 sequences are MGHRA and YSYEKL. The CDR3 contains 18 residues. The DNA of the CDR3 is TGCGCCAGCAGCCAATGGACCGGATCCATCCCTAGCACAGATACGCAGTATTTT. Translating gives CASSQWTGSIPSTDTQYF.

Many counts were recorded for this clonotype. This chain links TRBV11-3 with TRBJ2-1, with no clear D. Germline CDR1 SGHNT, CDR2 YENEEA. The V and J ends lost 1 base and 5 bases respectively, with 9 bases between them. The CDR3 contains 14 residues. In nucleotides, the CDR3 is TGTGCCAGCAGCTTAGCTTCGATCCACAATGAGCAGTTCTTC. Translating gives CASSLASIHNEQFF.

This clonotype was seen a handful of times. The CDR3: CASRDIRGPMNTEAFF. CDR3 nucleotide sequence: TGTGCCAGCCGAGACATCCGGGGGCCCATGAACACTGAAGCTTTCTTT. The V gene is TRBV11-2, the J gene TRBJ1-1; TRBD1 might be the D (6 bases). Trimming cost V 8 bases and J 0 bases, with 19 bases left between them. The CDR3 is 16 residues long. Germline V CDR1 and CDR2: SGHAT, FQNNGV.

This clonotype was counted at least ten times. The chain recombines TRBV11-1 with TRBJ2-3; 8 bases map to TRBD1. From germline, CDR1 is SGHAT and CDR2 FQDESV (reference sequence). The CDR3 has 16 amino acids. With V trimmed by 2 bases and J by 3 bases, 7 bases remained unmatched. The DNA of the CDR3 is TGTGCCAGCAGCTTATTGCCAGGGGGCAGAACAGATACGCAGTATTTT. Translated, it gives CASSLLPGGRTDTQYF.

This clonotype was counted many times. This chain joins TRBV28 and TRBJ2-2; weak D call: TRBD2 (7 bases). V shed 4 bases and J shed 4 bases, with 16 bases lying between them. The CDR3 totals 16 residues. Germline CDR1 and CDR2: MDHEN and SYDVKM. The CDR3 is CASSSPGEGSTGELFF. In nucleotides, the CDR3 is TGTGCCAGCAGTTCCCCAGGGGAGGGGAGCACCGGGGAGCTGTTTTTT.

The chain links TRBV27 to TRBJ2-5, with a possible D match to TRBD1 (6 bases). The CDR3 loop spans 14 amino acids. Trimming stripped 5 bases from V and 0 bases from J, with 10 bases between. Germline CDR1 reads MNHEY; CDR2 reads SMNVEV (reference sequence). CDR3 sequence (DNA): TGTGCCAGCAGTCCCCAGGGGAACCAAGAGACCCAGTACTTC. Translation gives CASSPQGNQETQYF.

The table lists this clonotype with many counts. The chain links TRBV6-4 to TRBJ2-1; 7 bases fit TRBD2. Unmatched junction bases numbered 5, after V lost 2 bases and J lost 4 bases. Germline values: CDR1 MRHNA, CDR2 SNTAGT. The CDR3 spans 15 residues. For the CDR3, the DNA is TGTGCCAGCAGTGACGGGCTAGCGGATTACAATGAGCAGTTCTTC. It yields the protein CASSDGLADYNEQFF.

The chain joins TRBV5-1 to TRBJ2-7; D ambiguous. V was pared by 7 bases and J by 7 bases, with 12 bases between. The CDR3 loop spans 11 amino acids. Looked up from germline, CDR1 is SGHRS and CDR2 is YFSETQ. The CDR3 DNA reads TGCGCCAGCGGGATGGCGGATGAGCAGTACTTC. Its translation is CASGMADEQYF.

Many counts were recorded for this clonotype. The chain uses TRBV29-1 and TRBJ1-2; D possibly corresponds to TRBD1 (5 bases). The CDR3 has 11 amino acids. With 3 bases removed from V and 8 bases from J, the gap between germline ends came to 10 bases. From germline, CDR1 is SQVTM and CDR2 ANQGSEA. The CDR3 is CSVEGPWGYTF. The CDR3 nucleotides are TGCAGCGTTGAGGGGCCATGGGGCTACACCTTC.

In nucleotides, the CDR3 is TGTGCCACCTCCTCCGGGGACAGGGGAAAGAATGAGCAGTTCTTC. It yields the protein CATSSGDRGKNEQFF. The V and J genes are TRBV12-3 or TRBV12-4 and TRBJ2-1; 10 bases fit TRBD1. J gave up 7 bases and V 10 bases, and 13 bases lay outside the gene matches. The CDR3 covers 15 residues.

This clonotype occurred many times. The rearrangement joins TRBV5-6 to TRBJ2-7; 10 nucleotides match TRBD2. Germline assignment: CDR1 SGHDT and CDR2 YYEEEE. The J segment lost 4 bases and the V segment lost 2 bases, leaving 0 bases of the junction unmatched. This CDR3 contains 13 residues. The CDR3 protein is CASSLLAGYEQYF. As DNA, the CDR3 is TGTGCCAGCAGCTTACTAGCGGGATACGAGCAGTACTTC.

The chain uses TRBV11-1 and TRBJ2-7; 13 positions match TRBD2. Unmatched junction bases numbered 5, after V lost 6 bases and J lost 9 bases. Germline lookup yields CDR1 SGHAT and CDR2 FQDESV (reference sequence). The CDR3 contains 13 residues. The CDR3 nucleotides read TGTGCCAGCAGGTGGACTAGCGGGAGTGTGCAGTACTTC. This translates into CASRWTSGSVQYF.